Following are 30 T cell receptor beta chains from one sample sequenced in a study of cytomegalovirus exposure and HLA in healthy donors. PCR employed 60 Vbeta and 13 Jbeta primers. The table came from immunoSEQ multiplex PCR; TCRdb's copy has only in-frame clones and leaves some out. The sample consists of fewer than 250,000 clones, about three quarters of them appearing once. The sequencing sample was made of PBMCs. Every receptor here comes from a man aged 40-49 years in good health and CMV-seronegative.

This clone was recorded once. CDR3 sequence reads: CASSRLGAGAADTQYF. CDR3 bases: TGTGCCAGCAGCCGTCTCGGGGCGGGAGCGGCAGATACGCAGTATTTT. The chain couples TRBV2 to TRBJ2-3, with 7 positions matching TRBD2. The ends lost 6 bases at V and 4 bases at J; junction bases unmatched: 13. CDR1 and CDR2 (germline): SNHLY, FYNNEI. This CDR3 has 16 amino acids.

The chain joins TRBV27 to TRBJ1-6; a possible D gene is TRBD1 (5 bases). From germline, CDR1 is MNHEY and CDR2 SMNVEV (reference sequence). CDR3 length: 14 residues. The germline V and J ends were trimmed by 7 bases and 7 bases, with 14 bases remaining between them. The CDR3 reads CASTVGALNSPLHF. In nucleotides, the CDR3 is TGTGCCAGCACGGTAGGGGCCTTGAATTCACCCCTCCACTTT.

The chain is built from TRBV5-4 and TRBJ2-3; 9 bases fit TRBD2. CDR1 and CDR2 (germline): SGHNT, YYREEE (reference sequence). CDR3 length: 18 amino acids. V shed 1 base, J shed 4 bases, and the junction held 13 bases outside the gene matches. The CDR3 coding sequence is TGTGCCAGCAGCTTGAGGCTAGCGGGACCCAATCGCGCAGATACGCAGTATTTT. It encodes CASSLRLAGPNRADTQYF.

The chain joins TRBV6-6 to TRBJ1-2, with D maybe TRBD1 (5 bases). The V and J ends lost 7 bases and 7 bases respectively, with 22 bases between them. This CDR3 region has 15 residues. Germline CDR1 is MNHNY and CDR2 is SVGAGI (reference sequence). The CDR3, as DNA: TGTGCCAGCACCCACCCAATTCCCAGGGTTTTTGGCTACACCTTC. Protein: CASTHPIPRVFGYTF.

J is TRBJ1-2 and V is TRBV6-1; perhaps TRBD1 as D (5 bases). V lost 10 bases and J 2 bases, leaving 8 bases between the germline ends. Germline V gives CDR1 MNHNS, CDR2 SASEGT. The CDR3 consists of 11 residues. CDR3 amino acids: CATRQNYGYTF. CDR3 sequence (DNA): TGTGCCACCCGACAGAACTATGGCTACACCTTC.

The J gene is TRBJ1-3, the V gene TRBV13; D is unresolved. Germline loops: CDR1 PRHDT, CDR2 FYEKMQ (reference sequence). The CDR3 length is 16 residues. The V end lost 5 bases, the J end lost 0 bases, and 14 bases lay between the germline ends. CDR3 loop: CASSRGGRSSGNTIYF. In DNA form, the CDR3 reads TGTGCCAGCAGCCGGGGAGGGAGAAGCTCTGGAAACACCATATATTTT.

This clone has more than one count but fewer than ten. The chain links TRBV27 to TRBJ1-3; 7 bases line up with TRBD1. CDR3 length: 17 residues. Trimming at V came to 1 base and at J to 1 base, leaving 7 bases not matched to a gene. Germline V gives CDR1 MNHEY, CDR2 SMNVEV (reference sequence). CDR3: CASSLFGQGDSGNTIYF. The CDR3 nucleotides read TGTGCCAGCAGTTTATTTGGGCAGGGGGATTCTGGAAACACCATATATTTT.

The V gene is TRBV15, the J gene TRBJ1-1; D remains ambiguous. The CDR3 is 13 residues long. Per the germline V gene, CDR1 is LNHNV and CDR2 is YYDKDF (reference sequence). V gave up 1 base and J gave up 1 base, with 4 bases separating them. CDR3 residues: CATSRGANTEAFF. CDR3 sequence (DNA): TGTGCCACCAGCAGAGGGGCGAACACTGAAGCTTTCTTT.

V and J are TRBV6-5 and TRBJ2-2, with unresolved D. This CDR3 is 14 amino acids long. Looked up from germline, CDR1 is MNHEY and CDR2 is SVGAGI. Trimming shortened V by 6 bases and J by 0 bases, and 8 bases separated the two germline ends. For the CDR3, the DNA is TGTGCCAGCAGGACAAAGTCGAACACCGGGGAGCTGTTTTTT. Amino acids: CASRTKSNTGELFF.

V and J are TRBV10-3 and TRBJ2-7; 7 positions match TRBD1. Germline V CDR1 and CDR2: ENHRY, SYGVKD. The V segment lost 1 base and the J segment 6 bases; nucleotides outside the gene matches: 9. This CDR3 is 15 amino acids long. The CDR3 reads CAISEFLETGLEQYF. The CDR3 DNA sequence: TGTGCCATCAGTGAGTTTCTCGAGACAGGGCTCGAGCAGTACTTC.

The chain combines TRBV7-8 with TRBJ1-4, with D uncertain. The germline V gene encodes CDR1 SGHVS and CDR2 FQNEAQ. The V and J ends lost 5 bases and 3 bases respectively, with 13 bases between them. This CDR3 is 15 amino acids long. The chain's CDR3 is CASSPRGGSNEKLFF. CDR3 DNA: TGTGCCAGCAGCCCCCGGGGAGGCTCTAATGAAAAACTGTTTTTT. The whole variable domain, filled in from reference TRBV7-8 and TRBJ1-4, reads GAGVSQSPRYKVAKRGQDVALRCDPISGHVSLFWYQQALGQGPEFLTYFQNEAQLDKSGLPSDRFFAERPEGSVSTLKIQRTQQEDSAVYLCASSPRGGSNEKLFFGSGTQLSVL.

The table lists this clone with a few counts. V usage is TRBV7-9 and J usage is TRBJ1-1; D might be TRBD1 (6 bases). The CDR3 sequence is 15 residues long. V shed 7 bases and J shed 0 bases, with 15 bases lying between them. Germline-derived CDR1 and CDR2 are SEHNR and FQNEAQ (reference sequence). The CDR3 bases are TGTGCCAGCATTCTAGGGGGGGCAGTGAACACTGAAGCTTTCTTT. As protein: CASILGGAVNTEAFF. The whole variable domain, filled in from reference TRBV7-9 and TRBJ1-1, reads DTGVSQNPRHKITKRGQNVTFRCDPISEHNRLYWYRQTLGQGPEFLTYFQNEAQLEKSRLLSDRFSAERPKGSFSTLEIQRTEQGDSAMYLCASILGGAVNTEAFFGQGTRLTVV.

The chain combines TRBV6-5 with TRBJ1-5, with a weak D call TRBD1 (5 bases). The CDR3 contains 15 residues. Per germline, CDR1 MNHEY and CDR2 SVGAGI. Trimming took 2 bases from V and 5 from J, leaving 13 bases between them. The CDR3 sequence is CASSYGGEGDQPQHF. CDR3 in DNA: TGTGCCAGCAGTTACGGGGGGGAAGGGGATCAGCCCCAGCATTTT.

The chain is built from TRBV12-5 and TRBJ2-6; a possible D gene is TRBD1 (6 bases). The CDR3 is 19 residues long. Germline CDR1 is LGHNT and CDR2 is FRNRAP. V was trimmed by 0 bases and J by 0 bases, leaving 15 bases between them. DNA for the CDR3: TGTGCTAGTGGTTTGGTAGTTGACAGGTATAGCTCTGGGGCCAACGTCCTGACTTTC. Its protein is CASGLVVDRYSSGANVLTF.

This clone was detected once. V usage is TRBV29-1 and J usage is TRBJ1-1; 8 nucleotides align to TRBD1. CDR1 is SQVTM, CDR2 ANQGSEA, per germline. V shed 8 bases, J shed 4 bases, and the junction held 12 bases outside the gene matches. The length of the CDR3 is 14 residues. The CDR3 DNA reads as TGCAGCCTAAGGACAGGGAGTACGGGCACTGAAGCTTTCTTT. Translated: CSLRTGSTGTEAFF.

The chain combines TRBV28 with TRBJ2-7; TRBD1 matches 8 bases. CDR3 size: 14 residues. Germline V CDR1 and CDR2: MDHEN, SYDVKM. V lost 2 bases and J lost 6; bases outside the gene matches: 6. CDR3 sequence: CASSLNRGVGEQYF. CDR3 bases: TGTGCCAGCAGTTTAAACAGGGGGGTCGGCGAGCAGTACTTC.

The chain links TRBV7-9 to TRBJ1-2, with D uncertain. The CDR3 is 15 residues long. Trimming pared 0 bases from V and 6 bases from J, leaving 14 bases between. Germline V gives CDR1 SEHNR, CDR2 FQNEAQ (reference sequence). CDR3 sequence (DNA): TGTGCCAGCAGCTTAGCGTGGTCCGAGGCTAATGGCTACACCTTC. Its protein product is CASSLAWSEANGYTF.

The chain combines TRBV10-2 with TRBJ2-3, with 12 bases fitting TRBD2. This CDR3 is built from 17 residues. CDR1 and CDR2 (germline): WSHSY, SAAADI. Unmatched junction bases numbered 9, after V lost 2 bases and J lost 6 bases. The CDR3 coding sequence is TGCGCCAGCAGTGAGACCCCGACTAGCGGGAGCTTGGATACGCAGTATTTT. Translating it yields CASSETPTSGSLDTQYF.

The chain recombines TRBV7-6 with TRBJ2-2, with D perhaps matching TRBD1 (6 bases). The CDR3 is made up of 15 amino acids. Germline lookup yields CDR1 SGHVS and CDR2 FNYEAQ. The germline V and J ends were trimmed by 5 bases and 4 bases, with 14 bases remaining between them. The CDR3 spells CASSKTGISTGELFF. DNA for the CDR3: TGTGCCAGCAGCAAAACAGGGATCTCCACCGGGGAGCTGTTTTTT.

This rearrangement joins TRBV4-1 to TRBJ2-3; 13 bases agree with TRBD2. Looked up from germline, CDR1 is MGHRA and CDR2 is YSYEKL. This CDR3 is built from 17 residues. The V segment lost 2 bases and the J segment 3 bases; nucleotides outside the gene matches: 5. CDR3 sequence (DNA): TGCGCCAGCAGCCAATCCGGACTAGCGGGAGTTACAGATACGCAGTATTTT. Translated, it gives CASSQSGLAGVTDTQYF.

The chain uses TRBV5-4 and TRBJ2-3; the match to TRBD2 covers 13 bases. J gave up 0 bases and V 5 bases, and 6 bases lay outside the gene matches. This CDR3 is built from 17 residues. The germline gives CDR1 SGHNT, CDR2 YYREEE (reference sequence). CDR3 residues: CASRRTSGGPSTDTQYF. As DNA, the CDR3 is TGTGCCAGCAGAAGGACTAGCGGGGGCCCGAGCACAGATACGCAGTATTTT.

The chain has TRBV7-2 and TRBJ2-3; TRBD2 matches 8 bases. With 8 bases clipped from V and 3 bases from J, the junction kept 7 bases outside the gene matches. The CDR3 extends over 14 amino acids. CDR1 and CDR2 from the germline V gene are SGHTA and FQGNSA. The chain's CDR3 is CASPGTSLTDTQYF. CDR3 coding DNA: TGTGCCAGCCCCGGGACTAGTCTTACAGATACGCAGTATTTT.

This chain uses TRBV5-1 with TRBJ2-2; no clear D gene. Trimming took 0 bases from V and 7 from J, leaving 7 bases between them. Germline assignment: CDR1 SGHRS and CDR2 YFSETQ. The CDR3 spans 13 residues. CDR3 in DNA: TGCGCCAGCAGCTTGGGAGGTAACGGGGAGCTGTTTTTT. Its protein product is CASSLGGNGELFF.

There are a few counts of this clone. This chain joins TRBV10-2 and TRBJ2-7, with D possibly being TRBD1 (5 bases). Trimming shortened V by 1 base and J by 3 bases, and 10 bases separated the two germline ends. The germline CDR1 and CDR2 sequences are WSHSY and SAAADI. The CDR3 is made up of 14 amino acids. The CDR3 sequence: CASSEFSRVYEQYF. The CDR3 DNA reads TGCGCCAGCAGTGAGTTCTCCAGGGTCTACGAGCAGTACTTC.

V usage is TRBV14 and J usage is TRBJ2-1; D is uncertain. The CDR3 consists of 12 residues. CDR1 SGHDN and CDR2 FVKESK come from the germline V gene. V gave up 5 bases and J gave up 7 bases, with 9 bases separating them. CDR3 bases: TGTGCCAGCAGCACACGCGGAAATGAGCAGTTCTTC. Its protein is CASSTRGNEQFF.

The chain is built from TRBV7-2 and TRBJ2-1; 7 nucleotides line up with TRBD1. The trim removed 5 bases at V and 0 bases at J, leaving 7 bases unmatched. The CDR3 sequence is 16 residues long. Germline CDR1 SGHTA, CDR2 FQGNSA. CDR3 in amino acids: CASSPATGSSYNEQFF. CDR3 coding DNA: TGTGCCAGCAGCCCGGCGACAGGGAGCTCCTACAATGAGCAGTTCTTC.

The chain carries TRBV10-3 and TRBJ1-1, with 11 bases matching TRBD1. Germline loops: CDR1 ENHRY, CDR2 SYGVKD. The ends lost 3 bases at V and 11 bases at J; junction bases unmatched: 2. The CDR3 spans 12 residues. CDR3 in DNA: TGTGCCATCAGTGAAGGGGACAGGGGGGCTTTCTTT. Translating gives CAISEGDRGAFF.

This clone appeared a few times. The chain uses TRBV5-4 and TRBJ2-7; 13 bases align to TRBD2. This CDR3 is 15 amino acids long. The junction had 6 bases not matched to a gene; V was cut back by 5 bases and J by 4 bases. CDR1 and CDR2 (germline): SGHNT, YYREEE (reference sequence). The CDR3: CASSFWTSGGYEQYF. In DNA form, the CDR3 reads TGTGCCAGCAGTTTTTGGACTAGCGGGGGATACGAGCAGTACTTC.

V usage is TRBV2 and J usage is TRBJ2-7, with D perhaps matching TRBD2 (5 bases). V lost 6 bases to trimming and J lost 2 bases, with 17 bases between them. CDR1 is SNHLY, CDR2 FYNNEI, per germline. The CDR3 runs to 15 residues. CDR3 DNA sequence: TGTGCCAGCAGCCAACCGCTTCGGAGGCCCTACGAGCAGTACTTC. It is translated as CASSQPLRRPYEQYF.

The gene calls are TRBV28 and TRBJ2-2; 12 positions match TRBD2. The CDR3 runs 17 residues. Germline CDR1 MDHEN, CDR2 SYDVKM. J lost 5 bases, V lost 3 bases, and 7 bases had no gene match. The CDR3 loop reads CASSFHGLAGSTGELFF. The CDR3 region has the DNA TGTGCCAGCAGTTTCCACGGACTAGCGGGAAGTACCGGGGAGCTGTTTTTT.